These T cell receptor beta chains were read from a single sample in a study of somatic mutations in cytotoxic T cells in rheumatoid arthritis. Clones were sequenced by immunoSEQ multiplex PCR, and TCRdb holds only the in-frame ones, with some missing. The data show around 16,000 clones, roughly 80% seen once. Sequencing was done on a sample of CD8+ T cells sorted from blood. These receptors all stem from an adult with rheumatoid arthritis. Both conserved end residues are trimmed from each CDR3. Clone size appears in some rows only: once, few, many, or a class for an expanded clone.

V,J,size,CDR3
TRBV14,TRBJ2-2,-,ASSQVWGPTGELF
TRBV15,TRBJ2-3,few,ATSREVGVADTQY
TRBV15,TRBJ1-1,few,ATSSPGPTSEAF
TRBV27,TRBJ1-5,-,ASKGTGSRGQPQH
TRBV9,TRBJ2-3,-,ASSASTADTQY
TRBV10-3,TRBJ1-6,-,AISSQGGPYNSPLH
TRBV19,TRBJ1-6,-,ASSIEGWDSPLH
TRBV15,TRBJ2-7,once,ATSRGGQGVDEQY
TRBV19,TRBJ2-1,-,ASSIHPPEQF
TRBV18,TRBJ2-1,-,ASSRGQGGGNEQF
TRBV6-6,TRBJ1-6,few,ASRPDRVNSPLH
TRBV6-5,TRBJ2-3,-,ASSWGGEDTQY
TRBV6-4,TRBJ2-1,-,ASSPGLDYNEQF
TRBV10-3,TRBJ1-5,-,AISEEQKGGDQPQH
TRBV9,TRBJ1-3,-,ASSEYILGQGNTIY
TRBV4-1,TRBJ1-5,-,ASSPGHIEGNQPQH
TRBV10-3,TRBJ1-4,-,AVQATNEKLF
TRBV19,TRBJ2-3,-,ASSIDQGVDTQY
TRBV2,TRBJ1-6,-,ASLGSYNSPLH
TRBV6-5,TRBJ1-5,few,ASSAGLSNQPQH
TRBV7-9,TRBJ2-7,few,ASSPGPLEQY
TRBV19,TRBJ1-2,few,ASSAAAYGYT
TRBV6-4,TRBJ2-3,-,ASSVAGGPDTQY
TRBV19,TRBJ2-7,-,ASSTTGQGYEQY
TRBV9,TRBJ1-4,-,ASSPVGVGARANEKLF
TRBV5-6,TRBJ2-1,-,ASSLAGGINNEQF
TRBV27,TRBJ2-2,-,ASSWGTGELF
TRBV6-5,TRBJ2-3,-,ASSPSGLSTDTQY